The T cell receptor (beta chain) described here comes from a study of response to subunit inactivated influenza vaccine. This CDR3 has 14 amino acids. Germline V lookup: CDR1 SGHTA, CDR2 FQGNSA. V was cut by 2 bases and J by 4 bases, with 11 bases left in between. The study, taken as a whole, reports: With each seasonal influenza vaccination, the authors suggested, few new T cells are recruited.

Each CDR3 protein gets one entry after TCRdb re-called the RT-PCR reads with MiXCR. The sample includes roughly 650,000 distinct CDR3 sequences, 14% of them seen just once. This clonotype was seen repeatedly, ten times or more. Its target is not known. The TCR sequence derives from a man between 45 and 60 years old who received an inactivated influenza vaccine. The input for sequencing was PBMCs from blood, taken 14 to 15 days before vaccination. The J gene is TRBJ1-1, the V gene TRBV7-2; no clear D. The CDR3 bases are TGTGCCAGCAGCTTAAGTAAGGCGGGCACTGAAGCTTTCTTT. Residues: CASSLSKAGTEAFF.